These 2 T cell receptor beta chains originate from one sample sequenced in a study of blood T cell repertoires in COVID-19 (dated by TCRdb to 2018 to 2020). Library prep was done by the immunoSEQ multiplex PCR assay. TCRdb re-hosts the immuneACCESS table, in-frame sequences only. Its copies lack some clones; in the studies checked, an unresolved V gene accounts for under half of them, and the cause for the rest is not known. The table for this sample lists approximately 440,000 clones; about 90% of them were counted only once. 0.55% to 0.75% of the sample is held by the ten biggest clonotypes. Source material: PBMCs or T cells enriched from blood (not recorded which). The receptors here all came from a man in his late teens or twenties who had recovered from COVID-19.

The V and J genes are TRBV4-1 and TRBJ2-1; D unresolved. Germline lookup yields CDR1 MGHRA and CDR2 YSYEKL. The V end lost 5 bases, the J end lost 7 bases, and 6 bases lay between the germline ends. CDR3 length: 11 amino acids. The CDR3 protein is CASSESNEQFF. In nucleotides, the CDR3 is TGCGCCAGCAGCGAGTCGAATGAGCAGTTCTTC.

The CDR3 reads CASSFPGGEQYF. The DNA for the CDR3 is TGTGCCAGCAGCTTCCCGGGGGGCGAGCAGTACTTC. V gene TRBV5-4 combines with J gene TRBJ2-7; 7 nucleotides align to TRBD2. The CDR3 length is 12 residues. V lost 2 bases and J lost 6; bases outside the gene matches: 2. Per germline, CDR1 SGHNT and CDR2 YYREEE (reference sequence).